The 21 T cell receptor beta chains presented below share a single source sample, sequenced in a study of HIV-infected patients and healthy controls. Reverse transcription used 450 to 650 ng RNA and constant-region primers for alpha and beta. Each of the alpha and beta chains got its own library through chain-specific third strand synthesis with indices. TCRdb re-called the 5' RACE reads through MiXCR, storing one row per CDR3 protein. The profile shows just over 15,000 distinct CDR3 sequences, roughly 7.5% of them singletons. The repertoire came from unfractionated whole blood and reflected all unsorted peripheral T cells. Source material: blood. All receptors derive from an adult in good health.

This clonotype showed up many times. The J gene is TRBJ1-4, the V gene TRBV20-1, with 7 bases matching TRBD1. Germline V lookup: CDR1 DFQATT, CDR2 SNEGSKA (reference sequence). The length of the CDR3 is 15 residues. V gave up 0 bases and J gave up 3 bases; unmatched junction bases: 4. This CDR3 is CSARERGLANEKLFF. CDR3 DNA: TGCAGTGCTAGAGAAAGGGGGCTGGCTAATGAAAAACTGTTTTTT.

The chain is built from TRBV7-9 and TRBJ1-6; maybe TRBD1 (6 bases). The CDR3 runs 16 residues. Trimming stripped 0 bases from V and 6 bases from J, with 12 bases between. Per the germline V gene, CDR1 is SEHNR and CDR2 is FQNEAQ (reference sequence). The CDR3 DNA follows: TGTGCCAGCAGCTTAGCACCAGGGGTTTTTAATTCACCCCTCCACTTT. This sequence encodes CASSLAPGVFNSPLHF.

This clonotype was found many times. The chain carries TRBV13 and TRBJ2-3; a weak D match, TRBD2 (6 bases). Looked up from germline, CDR1 is PRHDT and CDR2 is FYEKMQ (reference sequence). Trimming took off 7 bases at V and 4 bases at J, with 18 bases between the two ends. CDR3 length: 15 amino acids. The CDR3 region is CASTYRGSRPDTQYF. The CDR3 bases are TGTGCCAGCACCTACCGGGGGAGTCGGCCAGATACGCAGTATTTT.

This clonotype was picked up many times. This chain connects TRBV29-1 to TRBJ1-1; D not resolved. The germline gives CDR1 SQVTM, CDR2 ANQGSEA. The CDR3 loop spans 14 amino acids. V dropped 7 bases and J dropped 0 bases, with 15 bases sitting between them. CDR3 nucleotide sequence: TGCAGCGCCGACGGAACTATGATGAACACTGAAGCTTTCTTT. It yields the protein CSADGTMMNTEAFF.

At least ten counts were recorded for this clonotype. The chain recombines TRBV30 with TRBJ2-1; tentative D call: TRBD2 (5 bases). Germline CDR1 is GTSNPN and CDR2 is SVGIG (reference sequence). Trimming removed 4 bases at V and 0 bases at J, with 13 bases between. This CDR3 has 15 amino acids. The CDR3 nucleotides read TGTGCCTGGACCCCCATGAGCGGCTCCTACAATGAGCAGTTCTTC. Encoded protein: CAWTPMSGSYNEQFF. Full variable domain (missing parts from reference TRBV30 and TRBJ2-1): SQTIHQWPATLVQPVGSPLSLECTVEGTSNPNLYWYRQAAGRGLQLLFYSVGIGQISSEVPQNLSASRPQDRQFILSSKKLLLSDSGFYLCAWTPMSGSYNEQFFGPGTRLTVL.

This clonotype was seen repeatedly, ten times or more. The chain couples TRBV7-9 to TRBJ2-5, with TRBD2 matching over 7 bases. V dropped 8 bases and J dropped 3; count of bases not matched to a gene: 3. The germline V gene encodes CDR1 SEHNR and CDR2 FQNEAQ (reference sequence). CDR3 length: 12 amino acids. The CDR3 loop is CASGGGEETQYF. CDR3 coding DNA: TGTGCCAGCGGCGGGGGAGAAGAGACCCAGTACTTC.

In its sample, this clonotype ranks as medium-sized. The V call is TRBV24-1, the J call TRBJ2-2; possibly TRBD1 or TRBD2 for D (5 bases each). CDR1 KGHDR and CDR2 SFDVKD come from the germline V gene. Trimming stripped 0 bases from V and 1 base from J, with 14 bases between. The CDR3 has 18 residues. The CDR3 loop is CATSDLFAGDENTGELFF. DNA for the CDR3: TGTGCCACCAGTGATTTGTTCGCCGGGGACGAGAACACCGGGGAGCTGTTTTTT.

This chain links TRBV30 with TRBJ2-7; D unresolved. The V and J ends lost 1 base and 7 bases respectively, with 8 bases between them. CDR3 length: 11 amino acids. The germline V gene has CDR1 GTSNPN and CDR2 SVGIG (reference sequence). The CDR3 bases are TGTGCCTGGAGTGCGGTCCGAGAGCAGTACTTC. This codes for CAWSAVREQYF.

This clonotype was counted ten times or more. The rearrangement joins TRBV12-5 to TRBJ2-1, with TRBD2 matching 10 bases. J gave up 7 bases and V 6 bases, and 9 bases lay outside the gene matches. The length of the CDR3 is 15 residues. Germline CDR1 and CDR2: LGHNT and FRNRAP. The CDR3 region has the DNA TGTGCTAGTGGCCCGGGGACTAGCGATTCAAATGAGCAGTTCTTC. Its protein is CASGPGTSDSNEQFF. The full variable domain, with the rest looked up from reference TRBV12-5 and TRBJ2-1, is DARVTQTPRHKVTEMGQEVTMRCQPILGHNTVFWYRQTMMQGLELLAYFRNRAPLDDSGMPKDRFSAEMPDATLATLKIQPSEPRDSAVYFCASGPGTSDSNEQFFGPGTRLTVL.

This clonotype is labeled as medium-sized (0.01 to 0.1%). The chain carries TRBV4-2 and TRBJ2-1; 14 bases agree with TRBD2. Per germline, CDR1 LGHNA and CDR2 YNFKEQ. Unmatched junction bases numbered 5, after V lost 4 bases and J lost 0 bases. The CDR3 length is 18 residues. The CDR3 DNA follows: TGTGCCAGCAGCCCCGGAGGGACTAGCGGGAGCTCCTACAATGAGCAGTTCTTC. The encoded protein is CASSPGGTSGSSYNEQFF.

This chain joins TRBV20-1 and TRBJ2-3, with 11 positions matching TRBD2. This CDR3 region has 15 residues. Germline-derived CDR1 and CDR2 are DFQATT and SNEGSKA (reference sequence). V was pared by 6 bases and J by 6 bases, with 11 bases of the junction left unmatched. The CDR3 bases are TGCAGTGCCCCAAACCCTAGCGGGAGGATGGATACGCAGTATTTT. Protein sequence: CSAPNPSGRMDTQYF.

With respect to this clonotype: A read error may be the cause here, since a much bigger clone is one base away. The chain couples TRBV11-2 to TRBJ2-6, with TRBD1 as a possible D gene (6 bases). Germline lookup yields CDR1 SGHAT and CDR2 FQNNGV. This CDR3 is 15 amino acids long. CDR3 residues: CASRADSSGSNVLTF. In DNA form, the CDR3 reads TGTGCCAGCAGAGCGGACAGCTCTGGGTCCAACGTCCTGACTTTC.

By share of the sample, this clonotype is medium-sized (0.01 to 0.1%). The junction and the germline gene differ at one end; a read error may be behind it. The rearrangement links TRBV7-7 to TRBJ2-5, with D perhaps matching TRBD1 (6 bases). Germline-derived CDR1 and CDR2 are SSHAT and FNYEAQ (reference sequence). The CDR3 runs to 13 residues. The CDR3 loop is CASSLSQGETQYF. The CDR3 DNA sequence: TGTGCTAGCAGCTTATCACAGGGAGAGACCCAGTACTTC.

This clonotype showed up many times. V and J are TRBV7-2 and TRBJ1-1; D perhaps matches TRBD1 (6 bases). Trimming took off 5 bases at V and 5 bases at J, with 18 bases between the two ends. The CDR3 covers 15 residues. The germline V gene encodes CDR1 SGHTA and CDR2 FQGNSA. For the CDR3, the DNA is TGTGCCAGCAGCCCCTGGACAGCGAGGATAACTGAAGCTTTCTTT. Translation: CASSPWTARITEAFF.

The table lists this clonotype with many counts. Sequence at one end of the junction differs from germline and may be a read error. The chain recombines TRBV7-9 with TRBJ1-1; D uncertain. The CDR3 totals 13 residues. Germline values: CDR1 SEHNR, CDR2 FQNEAQ (reference sequence). CDR3 in DNA: TGTGCCAGCACCTTAGATGGGCTCCGGGGAGCTTTCTTT. Encoded protein: CASTLDGLRGAFF.

This clonotype was found a few times. CDR3 coding DNA: TGCGCCAGCAGCCAAGTTTATAGCGGGAGGTCCTACGAGCAGTACTTC. Amino acids: CASSQVYSGRSYEQYF. V usage is TRBV4-3 and J usage is TRBJ2-7; TRBD2 matches at 10 bases. CDR1 LGHNA and CDR2 YSLEER come from the germline V gene. The junction had 4 bases not matched to a gene; V was cut back by 1 base and J by 1 base. CDR3 length: 16 residues.

Ten or more counts support this clonotype. This chain connects TRBV13 to TRBJ2-7, with TRBD2 identical over 10 bases. The CDR3 covers 18 residues. The V gene end was trimmed by 5 bases and the J gene end by 6 bases; junction bases not matched to a gene: 19. The germline V gene encodes CDR1 PRHDT and CDR2 FYEKMQ (reference sequence). The CDR3 nucleotides read TGTGCCAGCAGCCCCTCAACGACTAGCGGGCAACCCATAGGCGAGCAGTACTTC. It is translated as CASSPSTTSGQPIGEQYF.

By frequency in the sample, this clonotype is medium-sized. The rearrangement joins TRBV6-6 to TRBJ2-1; 10 bases are shared with TRBD1. The trim removed 6 bases at V and 6 bases at J, leaving 8 bases unmatched. Per germline, CDR1 MNHNY and CDR2 SVGAGI (reference sequence). The length of the CDR3 is 15 residues. The CDR3 protein is CASSPWWDRGNEQFF. Written as DNA, the CDR3 is TGTGCCAGCAGCCCCTGGTGGGACAGGGGCAATGAGCAGTTCTTC.

This clonotype showed up many times. The V and J genes are TRBV6-6 and TRBJ2-5, with 14 bases lining up with TRBD2. CDR1 and CDR2 from the germline V gene are MNHNY and SVGAGI (reference sequence). The junction had 4 bases not matched to a gene; V was cut back by 5 bases and J by 5 bases. This CDR3 is built from 15 residues. For the CDR3, the DNA is TGTGCCAGCAGTCGAGGGACTAGCGGGGGTGAGACCCAGTACTTC. This gives the protein CASSRGTSGGETQYF.

The table lists this clonotype with many counts. CDR3 bases: TGCAGTGCTAGACCCCGGACAGGGAAACTAGGAGAGACCCAGTACTTC. This codes for CSARPRTGKLGETQYF. The rearrangement links TRBV20-1 to TRBJ2-5; the match to TRBD1 covers 8 bases. This CDR3 region has 16 residues. Germline CDR1 DFQATT, CDR2 SNEGSKA (reference sequence). The trim removed 2 bases at V and 4 bases at J, leaving 12 bases unmatched.

This clonotype was counted at least ten times. This rearrangement joins TRBV7-2 to TRBJ2-3; D gene ambiguous. Germline V gene data show CDR1 as SGHTA and CDR2 as FQGNSA. Trimming stripped 4 bases from V and 2 bases from J, with 7 bases between. This CDR3 comprises 13 residues. The CDR3 DNA sequence: TGTGCCAGCAGCTCAACTCTCACAGATACGCAGTATTTT. It is translated as CASSSTLTDTQYF.